The source of this TCR beta chain is a study of blood T cell repertoires in COVID-19. This clone was picked up one time. CDR1 is SGHAT and CDR2 is FQNNGV in the germline V gene. This CDR3 spans 16 amino acids. Deletions cut 5 bases from V and 0 bases from J, with 14 bases between. Using immunoSEQ multiplex PCR, the repertoire was profiled, and TCRdb retains in-frame clones only, with some absent. Here the sample spans about 210,000 clones, approximately 91% being singletons. Sequenced input: peripheral blood. V and J are TRBV11-2 and TRBJ1-3; D possibly corresponds to TRBD1 (6 bases). The receptor's source is a woman aged 40-49 years with acute or convalescent COVID-19. The CDR3 loop reads CASSNLQGSSGNTIYF. The CDR3 DNA is TGTGCCAGCAGCAACCTACAGGGCAGCTCTGGAAACACCATATATTTT.